The 28 T cell receptor beta chains listed next were all sequenced from one sample in a study of T cells in Graves' hyperthyroidism and ophthalmopathy. It was RNA transcripts that yielded the amplified TCR beta CDR3 regions. Researchers ran a first-round RT-PCR on the TCR CDR3 using the HTBI primer set. Each CDR3 protein is one row after TCRdb ran MiXCR on the multiplex PCR reads. Among 500,000 to 650,000 distinct CDR3 sequences listed, more than 15% were seen once. The sample consisted of blood. Every receptor here comes from a woman younger than 30 with Graves' ophthalmopathy.

The chain uses TRBV10-3 and TRBJ1-1; no firm D call. This CDR3 spans 14 amino acids. CDR1 and CDR2 (germline): ENHRY, SYGVKD. V was pared by 3 bases and J by 1 base, with 9 bases between. As DNA, the CDR3 is TGTGCCATCAGTGAAGGTCCTGGGAACACTGAAGCTTTCTTT. It is translated as CAISEGPGNTEAFF.

This chain uses TRBV6-2 or TRBV6-3 with TRBJ1-1, with D possibly matching TRBD1 (6 bases). V lost 7 bases and J 5 bases, leaving 14 bases between the germline ends. CDR3 size: 13 residues. Germline CDR1 is MNHEY and CDR2 is SVGEGT. The CDR3 nucleotides are TGTGCCAGCAAAAGCCCTCAGGGGACTGAAGCTTTCTTT. This translates into CASKSPQGTEAFF.

This clonotype has ten or more counts. This chain links TRBV18 with TRBJ1-3; weak D call: TRBD1 (6 bases). V lost 4 bases and J lost 5, with 12 bases in between. The germline gives CDR1 KGHSH, CDR2 LQKENI. This CDR3 is 14 amino acids long. The DNA of the CDR3 is TGTGCCAGCTCACAAGGGGGTTCGAGAAACACCATATATTTT. Translating it yields CASSQGGSRNTIYF. Drawing the rest from reference TRBV18 and TRBJ1-3, the complete variable domain is NAGVMQNPRHLVRRRGQEARLRCSPMKGHSHVYWYRQLPEEGLKFMVYLQKENIIDESGMPKERFSAEFPKEGPSILRIQQVVRGDSAAYFCASSQGGSRNTIYFGEGSWLTVV.

The CDR3 loop reads CASSQSYQETQYF. CDR3 DNA sequence: TGTGCCAGCAGCCAAAGCTACCAAGAGACCCAGTACTTC. The chain employs TRBV7-9 and TRBJ2-5; D is uncertain. The CDR3 is made up of 13 amino acids. V was cut by 5 bases and J by 0 bases, with 7 bases left in between. Germline V gene lookup returns CDR1 SEHNR and CDR2 FQNEAQ (reference sequence).

There are many counts of this clonotype. This rearrangement joins TRBV20-1 to TRBJ1-2; D is perhaps TRBD1 (5 bases). Germline V gene sequence: CDR1 DFQATT, CDR2 SNEGSKA (reference sequence). Trimming removed 1 base at V and 2 bases at J, with 11 bases between. The CDR3 contains 14 residues. CDR3 sequence reads: CSARVAGPNYGYTF. The CDR3 DNA sequence: TGCAGTGCTAGAGTGGCAGGGCCCAACTATGGCTACACCTTC.

A few counts support this clonotype. This chain connects TRBV6-1 to TRBJ2-7, with D possibly being TRBD2 (7 bases). V was cut by 5 bases and J by 0 bases, with 20 bases left in between. The V gene's germline CDR1 is MNHNS and CDR2 SASEGT. The CDR3 length is 17 residues. The CDR3 region is CASSPPGEGDSSYEQYF. The CDR3 coding sequence is TGTGCCAGCAGTCCACCAGGGGAGGGAGACTCCTCCTACGAGCAGTACTTC.

This clonotype was recorded at least ten times. The rearrangement uses TRBV7-2 and TRBJ2-7; D gene unclear. The CDR3 sequence is 13 residues long. Germline CDR1 is SGHTA and CDR2 is FQGNSA. V was trimmed by 2 bases and J by 4 bases, leaving 9 bases between them. As DNA, the CDR3 is TGTGCCAGCAGCTTAACGGCGAGGTACGAGCAGTACTTC. It codes for CASSLTARYEQYF.

The V call is TRBV7-2, the J call TRBJ2-3, with TRBD2 identical over 10 bases. CDR1 is SGHTA, CDR2 FQGNSA, per germline. The CDR3 is 17 amino acids. V lost 1 base, J lost 4 bases, and 8 bases stayed unmatched. DNA of the CDR3: TGTGCCAGCAGCTTAGAGGCAGCGGGAGGGCCCGCAGATACGCAGTATTTT. This encodes CASSLEAAGGPADTQYF.

This chain uses TRBV24-1 with TRBJ1-5; D unclear. This CDR3 has 18 amino acids. Trimming shortened V by 9 bases and J by 0 bases, and 23 bases separated the two germline ends. In germline, CDR1 is KGHDR, CDR2 SFDVKD. CDR3 bases: TGTGCCACCGGTGGGGTAGTCCCCCCAAAGAATAGCAATCAGCCCCAGCATTTT. Its translation: CATGGVVPPKNSNQPQHF.

The rearrangement joins TRBV5-5 to TRBJ1-5; D is possibly TRBD1 (6 bases). V was trimmed by 5 bases and J by 7 bases, leaving 16 bases between them. Germline lookup yields CDR1 SGHKS and CDR2 YYEKEE (reference sequence). The CDR3 sequence is 14 residues long. Here the CDR3 DNA reads TGTGCCAGCAGTTCACAGGGTCGGCACCAGCCCCAGCATTTT. It encodes CASSSQGRHQPQHF. Full variable domain (remainder filled in from reference TRBV5-5 and TRBJ1-5): DAGVTQSPTHLIKTRGQQVTLRCSPISGHKSVSWYQQVLGQGPQFIFQYYEKEERGRGNFPDRFSARQFPNYSSELNVNALLLGDSALYLCASSSQGRHQPQHFGDGTRLSIL.

There are a few counts of this clonotype. V and J are TRBV7-9 and TRBJ2-2; D is uncertain. V was pared by 5 bases and J by 5 bases, with 24 bases between. The V gene's germline CDR1 is SEHNR and CDR2 FQNEAQ (reference sequence). The CDR3 has 18 amino acids. The CDR3 loop is CASSPGRSPRSITGELFF. Written as DNA, the CDR3 is TGTGCCAGCAGCCCCGGTCGGAGCCCGAGAAGTATAACCGGGGAGCTGTTTTTT.

This clonotype was recorded at least ten times. The V and J genes are TRBV10-3 and TRBJ1-1; the D is unclear. This CDR3 is 14 amino acids long. Germline CDR1 reads ENHRY; CDR2 reads SYGVKD. Trimming stripped 3 bases from V and 1 base from J, with 9 bases between. The CDR3 DNA follows: TGTGCCATCAGTGACCGGTCTGGGAACACTGAAGCTTTCTTT. The encoded protein is CAISDRSGNTEAFF.

This clonotype was recorded at least ten times. The rearrangement joins TRBV7-8 to TRBJ2-3; TRBD2 aligns across 9 bases. Germline CDR1 reads SGHVS; CDR2 reads FQNEAQ. The CDR3 is 16 residues long. V gave up 4 bases and J gave up 0 bases; unmatched junction bases: 5. CDR3 sequence (DNA): TGTGCCAGCAGCTCAACACTAGCGGGTAGCACAGATACGCAGTATTTT. Protein: CASSSTLAGSTDTQYF.

The chain links TRBV7-9 to TRBJ2-7; D uncertain. The CDR3 is made up of 14 amino acids. Per the germline V gene, CDR1 is SEHNR and CDR2 is FQNEAQ (reference sequence). Trimming shortened V by 1 base and J by 6 bases, and 13 bases separated the two germline ends. The CDR3 DNA follows: TGTGCCAGCAGCTTAGGTACTTACCCCTCCGAGCAGTACTTC. Its protein is CASSLGTYPSEQYF.

The sample holds many counts of this clonotype. The rearrangement uses TRBV10-3 and TRBJ1-2; 10 bases fit TRBD1. Unmatched junction bases numbered 12, after V lost 3 bases and J lost 2 bases. This CDR3 comprises 18 residues. Germline CDR1 reads ENHRY; CDR2 reads SYGVKD. CDR3 sequence (DNA): TGTGCCATCAGTGATTACAGGACAGGGGGAAACTCGAACTATGGCTACACCTTC. It encodes CAISDYRTGGNSNYGYTF.

J is TRBJ2-5 and V is TRBV5-1; 9 nucleotides align to TRBD2. This CDR3 spans 16 amino acids. Germline CDR1 reads SGHRS; CDR2 reads YFSETQ. The V and J ends lost 0 bases and 4 bases, in that order; junction bases with no gene match: 7. The CDR3 region has the DNA TGCGCCAGCAGCTTGGTAGGCGGGAGGGCCGCAGAGACCCAGTACTTC. Translation gives CASSLVGGRAAETQYF.

The chain has TRBV5-1 and TRBJ1-6; weak D call: TRBD1 (5 bases). The germline gives CDR1 SGHRS, CDR2 YFSETQ. There are 20 residues in the CDR3. Trimming removed 3 bases from V and 0 bases from J, with 22 bases in between. CDR3 sequence (DNA): TGCGCCAGCAGCTGGACCGGTGGGACGGATGCCCACTCCTATAATTCACCCCTCCACTTT. This translates into CASSWTGGTDAHSYNSPLHF.

This clonotype was counted a few times. The chain is built from TRBV20-1 and TRBJ1-6; D gene uncertain. This CDR3 is built from 16 residues. V was cut by 6 bases and J by 0 bases, with 15 bases left in between. Germline V gene lookup returns CDR1 DFQATT and CDR2 SNEGSKA (reference sequence). The DNA of the CDR3 is TGCAGTGCGTTGACAAGCAGGAGCTCCTATAATTCACCCCTCCACTTT. Translation: CSALTSRSSYNSPLHF.

In its sample, this clonotype was seen many times. The chain combines TRBV7-9 with TRBJ1-2, with 10 bases lining up with TRBD1. The CDR3 spans 14 residues. Germline CDR1 SEHNR, CDR2 FQNEAQ (reference sequence). V dropped 0 bases and J dropped 8; count of bases not matched to a gene: 3. The CDR3 is CASSLAGTGDGYTF. CDR3 coding DNA: TGTGCCAGCAGCTTAGCGGGGACAGGGGACGGCTACACCTTC.

This clonotype was counted at least ten times. The V gene is TRBV30, the J gene TRBJ2-3; TRBD1 matches at 7 bases. CDR3 size: 14 residues. The V segment lost 4 bases and the J segment 0 bases; nucleotides outside the gene matches: 4. Per the germline V gene, CDR1 is GTSNPN and CDR2 is SVGIG (reference sequence). CDR3 DNA: TGTGCCTGGACCGGGACAGCGAGCACAGATACGCAGTATTTT. Translating it yields CAWTGTASTDTQYF.

This chain uses TRBV4-1 with TRBJ1-3; D not resolved. Trimming left V 2 bases short and J 0 bases short, with 8 bases between. CDR1 and CDR2 (germline): MGHRA, YSYEKL. The CDR3 sequence is 15 residues long. The CDR3 DNA reads as TGCGCCAGCAGCCAAAGCCAGAGCTCTGGAAACACCATATATTTT. As protein: CASSQSQSSGNTIYF.

The chain has TRBV20-1 and TRBJ1-4; no reliable D call. Between the trimmed V and J ends, which lost 2 bases and 0 bases, there was a span of 13 bases. The CDR3 length is 16 residues. Germline V lookup: CDR1 DFQATT, CDR2 SNEGSKA (reference sequence). The DNA for the CDR3 is TGCAGTGCTAGACCAAGTGGGGTAGCAACTAATGAAAAACTGTTTTTT. The encoded protein is CSARPSGVATNEKLFF.

Many counts were recorded for this clonotype. The CDR3 DNA is TGCAGTGCCCCCCGAGGGATCTCCTACAATGAGCAGTTCTTC. It specifies CSAPRGISYNEQFF. V is TRBV20-1 and J is TRBJ2-1; D may be TRBD2 (5 bases). CDR3 length: 14 residues. Germline lookup yields CDR1 DFQATT and CDR2 SNEGSKA (reference sequence). V lost 6 bases and J lost 0, with 12 bases in between.

Details on this clonotype: A much larger clone differs by one base, so this may be a read error. This chain joins TRBV2 and TRBJ2-7, with D uncertain. CDR3 size: 13 residues. Germline V gives CDR1 SNHLY, CDR2 FYNNEI. V dropped 4 bases and J dropped 1 base, with 8 bases sitting between them. DNA of the CDR3: TGTGCCAGCAGTGGATCGGTTTCCTACGAGCAGTACTTC. Translation gives CASSGSVSYEQYF.

This clonotype has a count of ten or more. The genes are TRBV6-5 and TRBJ2-3; the D call may be TRBD1 or TRBD2 (5 bases each). Trimming stripped 0 bases from V and 4 bases from J, with 11 bases between. The CDR3 length is 15 residues. From germline, CDR1 is MNHEY and CDR2 SVGAGI. The CDR3 nucleotides read TGTGCCAGCAGTTACTCGACTGGGGGAGCAGATACGCAGTATTTT. This gives the protein CASSYSTGGADTQYF.

The table lists this clonotype with many counts. The rearrangement links TRBV10-3 to TRBJ1-2; 7 bases align to TRBD1. The trim removed 4 bases at V and 0 bases at J, leaving 11 bases unmatched. The CDR3 sequence is 17 residues long. Germline V gene sequence: CDR1 ENHRY, CDR2 SYGVKD. CDR3 region: CAISGTGTATSNYGYTF. DNA for the CDR3: TGTGCCATCAGTGGAACCGGGACAGCTACTTCTAACTATGGCTACACCTTC.

In its sample, this clonotype was seen many times. This chain uses TRBV28 with TRBJ2-3; TRBD2 matches at 9 bases. The CDR3 spans 19 residues. V gave up 6 bases and J gave up 5 bases; unmatched junction bases: 21. Germline V lookup: CDR1 MDHEN, CDR2 SYDVKM. The CDR3: CASSPRELGLASGGDTQYF. CDR3 sequence (DNA): TGTGCCAGCAGCCCCCGAGAACTAGGACTAGCGAGTGGTGGAGATACGCAGTATTTT.

This clonotype appeared many times. J is TRBJ2-4 and V is TRBV5-1; D might be TRBD1 (6 bases). Deletions cut 0 bases from V and 0 bases from J, with 7 bases between. Germline V gene lookup returns CDR1 SGHRS and CDR2 YFSETQ. The CDR3 length is 15 residues. CDR3 in amino acids: CASSLAGVAKNIQYF. The CDR3 DNA sequence: TGCGCCAGCAGCTTGGCAGGGGTAGCCAAAAACATTCAGTACTTC.